Each of the 7 T cell receptor beta chains below was sequenced from the same sample in a study of T cells in narcolepsy. Some clones are missing from TCRdb's copy, which holds only in-frame ones; the method was immunoSEQ multiplex PCR. This table holds around 32,000 clones, roughly four fifths found once. The sequenced material came from CD45RA- memory CD4+ T cells from PBMCs. Receptor source: a human donor with narcolepsy.

V gene TRBV10-3 combines with J gene TRBJ1-5; TRBD1 might be the D (6 bases). The CDR3 loop spans 14 amino acids. The ends were cut back, 8 bases at V and 7 bases at J, with 18 bases in the middle. Germline CDR1 ENHRY, CDR2 SYGVKD. CDR3 coding DNA: TGTGCCATCGCCAGGGGAGGAGGCGGACAGCCCCAGCATTTT. Its translation is CAIARGGGGQPQHF.

The chain joins TRBV7-3 to TRBJ1-1; 7 nucleotides match TRBD1. V lost 5 bases, J lost 4 bases, and 4 bases stayed unmatched. The germline V gene encodes CDR1 SGHTA and CDR2 FQGTGA. The CDR3 has 13 amino acids. This chain's CDR3 is CASSATGLTEAFF. DNA of the CDR3: TGTGCCAGCAGCGCGACAGGGCTCACTGAAGCTTTCTTT.

The gene calls are TRBV5-1 and TRBJ2-2, with 9 bases lining up with TRBD2. This CDR3 is 17 amino acids long. CDR1 and CDR2 (germline): SGHRS, YFSETQ. Losses at the gene ends were 4 bases for V and 4 bases for J; bases not matched to a gene: 11. The CDR3 DNA reads as TGCGCCAGCAGCCGTCACAATAGCGGGAGAGTCACCGGGGAGCTGTTTTTT. Its protein product is CASSRHNSGRVTGELFF.

This clone appeared a few times. V usage is TRBV5-1 and J usage is TRBJ1-1, with 11 bases aligning to TRBD1. Germline lookup yields CDR1 SGHRS and CDR2 YFSETQ. CDR3 length: 17 amino acids. The junction had 11 bases not matched to a gene; V was cut back by 4 bases and J by 3 bases. CDR3 amino acids: CASSPVPGQGGDTEAFF. DNA for the CDR3: TGCGCCAGCAGCCCTGTCCCGGGACAGGGGGGAGACACTGAAGCTTTCTTT.

V gene TRBV7-9 combines with J gene TRBJ1-2, with 7 nucleotides matching TRBD1. The ends lost 5 bases at V and 4 bases at J; junction bases unmatched: 13. CDR1 and CDR2 (germline): SEHNR, FQNEAQ (reference sequence). The CDR3 runs 16 residues. CDR3 region: CASSAPDRTGGYGYTF. The CDR3, as DNA: TGTGCCAGCAGCGCCCCGGACAGGACCGGGGGCTATGGCTACACCTTC.

The chain recombines TRBV7-2 with TRBJ1-4; D unresolved. CDR3 length: 14 residues. V dropped 3 bases and J dropped 6 bases, with 11 bases sitting between them. Germline CDR1 is SGHTA and CDR2 is FQGNSA. Here the CDR3 DNA reads TGTGCCAGCAGCTTCGGGAGGGCCGATGAAAAACTGTTTTTT. Its protein is CASSFGRADEKLFF.

Only a few counts were recorded for this clone. The rearrangement joins TRBV5-1 to TRBJ2-2; the D gene could be TRBD1 or TRBD2 (6 bases each). The CDR3 spans 16 residues. From germline, CDR1 is SGHRS and CDR2 YFSETQ. Trimming took off 4 bases at V and 6 bases at J, with 19 bases between the two ends. In DNA, the CDR3 is TGCGCCAGCAGCCTCGGCGGGACAAACGGCCCCGGGGAGCTGTTTTTT. This translates into CASSLGGTNGPGELFF.